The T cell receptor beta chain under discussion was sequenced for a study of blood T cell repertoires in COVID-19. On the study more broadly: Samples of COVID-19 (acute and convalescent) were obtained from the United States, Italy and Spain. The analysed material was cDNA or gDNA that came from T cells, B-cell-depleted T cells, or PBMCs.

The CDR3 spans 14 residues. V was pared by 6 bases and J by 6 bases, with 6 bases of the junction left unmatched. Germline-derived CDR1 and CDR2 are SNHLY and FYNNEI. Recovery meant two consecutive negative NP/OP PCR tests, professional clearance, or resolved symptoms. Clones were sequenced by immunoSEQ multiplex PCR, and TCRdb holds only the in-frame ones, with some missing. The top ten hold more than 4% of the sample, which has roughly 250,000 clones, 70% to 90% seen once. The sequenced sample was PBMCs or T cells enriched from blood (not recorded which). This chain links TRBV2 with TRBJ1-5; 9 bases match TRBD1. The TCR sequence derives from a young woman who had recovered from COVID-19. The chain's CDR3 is CASSVQGAIQPQHF. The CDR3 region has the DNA TGTGCCAGCAGCGTACAGGGGGCGATTCAGCCCCAGCATTTT.